Included here is one T cell receptor (beta chain) sequence, with context. Profiling relied on immunoSEQ multiplex PCR, and the TCRdb table lists in-frame clones only, not all of them. The table records roughly 97,000 clones, about 70% of them present only once. This sample is drawn from a study of radiotherapy plus CTLA-4 blockade in lung cancer. About the research overall: The study recorded objective responses in roughly a sixth of patients and disease control in roughly 34%.

The V and J ends lost 2 bases and 4 bases respectively, with 8 bases between them. CDR3 length: 13 residues. The germline gives CDR1 MNHNS, CDR2 SASEGT. The receptor's source is a human donor with non-small cell lung cancer who had a partial response to radiotherapy plus ipilimumab. Some clones in this sample may be carry-over from other donors' samples. The source was peripheral blood, collected from a patient treated with radiotherapy plus ipilimumab. The V gene is TRBV6-1, the J gene TRBJ1-1; D uncertain. The DNA of the CDR3 is TGTGCCAGCAGTGAAACCTGGGCCACTGAAGCTTTCTTT. It yields the protein CASSETWATEAFF.